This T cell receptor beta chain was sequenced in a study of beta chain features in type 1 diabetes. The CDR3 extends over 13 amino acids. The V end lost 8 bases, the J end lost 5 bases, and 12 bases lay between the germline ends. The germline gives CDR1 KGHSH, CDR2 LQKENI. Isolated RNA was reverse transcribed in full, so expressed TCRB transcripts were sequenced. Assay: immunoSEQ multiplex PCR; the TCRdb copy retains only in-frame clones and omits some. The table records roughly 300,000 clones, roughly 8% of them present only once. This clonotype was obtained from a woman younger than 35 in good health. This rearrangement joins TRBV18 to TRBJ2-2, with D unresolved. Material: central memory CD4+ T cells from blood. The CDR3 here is CASLPVGTGELFF. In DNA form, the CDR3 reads TGTGCCAGCCTACCGGTCGGTACCGGGGAGCTGTTTTTT.